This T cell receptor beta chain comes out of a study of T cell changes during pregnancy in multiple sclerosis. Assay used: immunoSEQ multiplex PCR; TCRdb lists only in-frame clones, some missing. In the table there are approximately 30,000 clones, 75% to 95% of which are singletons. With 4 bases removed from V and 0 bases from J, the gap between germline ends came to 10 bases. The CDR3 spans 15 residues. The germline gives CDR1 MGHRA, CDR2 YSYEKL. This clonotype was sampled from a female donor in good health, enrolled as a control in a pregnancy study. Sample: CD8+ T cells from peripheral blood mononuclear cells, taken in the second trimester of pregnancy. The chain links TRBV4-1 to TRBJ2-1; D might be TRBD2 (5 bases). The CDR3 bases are TGCGCCAGCAGCCCCCCGAGCGGCTCCTACAATGAGCAGTTCTTC. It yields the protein CASSPPSGSYNEQFF.